These 8 T cell receptor beta chains were sequenced from one sample in a study of resident and recirculating memory T cells in vitiligo (dated by TCRdb to 2016 to 2019). The library relied on the immunoSEQ multiplex PCR assay. TCRdb re-hosts the immuneACCESS table, in-frame sequences only. Its copies lack some clones; in the studies checked, an unresolved V gene accounts for under half of them, and the cause for the rest is not known. In this sample the table shows approximately 69,000 clones, about 89% of which occur a single time. The ten most abundant clones make up about 4.9% of the sample. The sample taken for sequencing was blood. The receptors were sampled from a male donor with vitiligo.

The genes are TRBV28 and TRBJ1-2, with no clear D. The germline V and J ends were trimmed by 3 bases and 8 bases, with 7 bases remaining between them. This CDR3 region has 11 residues. Germline V gene lookup returns CDR1 MDHEN and CDR2 SYDVKM. CDR3 coding DNA: TGTGCCAGCAGTTTTATTCAGGGCTACACCTTC. Its translation: CASSFIQGYTF.

This clone was seen just once. The V gene is TRBV12-5, the J gene TRBJ1-5, with D unclear. The CDR3 runs 15 residues. Germline CDR1 is LGHNT and CDR2 is FRNRAP. V lost 6 bases, J lost 0 bases, and 12 bases lay in between. CDR3 amino acids: CASGPFVSSNQPQHF. CDR3 nucleotide sequence: TGTGCTAGTGGCCCCTTTGTTTCTAGCAATCAGCCCCAGCATTTT.

The J gene is TRBJ2-5, the V gene TRBV7-3, with 15 bases lining up with TRBD2. Germline values: CDR1 SGHTA, CDR2 FQGTGA. This CDR3 has 15 residues. J lost 4 bases, V lost 3 bases, and 0 bases had no gene match. The CDR3 DNA reads TGTGCCAGCAGCTTGGGACTAGCGGGGGGAGAGACCCAGTACTTC. It codes for CASSLGLAGGETQYF.

The chain combines TRBV29-1 with TRBJ1-2; D is unclear. Trimming cost V 0 bases and J 7 bases, with 6 bases left between them. There are 11 residues in the CDR3. Germline CDR1 is SQVTM and CDR2 is ANQGSEA. CDR3 bases: TGCAGCGTTGAAGATCGAGGTGGCTACACCTTC. It specifies CSVEDRGGYTF.

The sample holds one count of this clone. This rearrangement joins TRBV21-1 to TRBJ1-2. TRBV21-1 is flagged as a pseudogene. The CDR3 length is 15 residues. The CDR3 region is CASSRLRSGVDGYTF. The DNA of the CDR3 is TGTGCCAGCAGCCGACTCCGGTCCGGGGTCGATGGCTACACCTTC.

This clone was counted once. This chain links TRBV9 with TRBJ2-7, with D maybe TRBD2 (5 bases). The germline V gene has CDR1 SGDLS and CDR2 YYNGEE. V lost 3 bases and J lost 2, with 21 bases in between. This CDR3 contains 17 residues. The CDR3 spells CASSAEPKSTAAYEQYF. For the CDR3, the DNA is TGTGCCAGCAGCGCCGAGCCAAAGAGTACAGCGGCCTACGAGCAGTACTTC.

This clone was counted between two and nine times. The genes are TRBV7-3 and TRBJ1-2, with TRBD1 matching over 9 bases. V dropped 3 bases and J dropped 4; count of bases not matched to a gene: 6. The germline V gene has CDR1 SGHTA and CDR2 FQGTGA. The CDR3 extends over 15 amino acids. In DNA form, the CDR3 reads TGTGCCAGCAGCTTCGGAGACAGGGGGTTCTATGGCTACACCTTC. Protein sequence: CASSFGDRGFYGYTF. Full variable domain (remainder filled in from reference TRBV7-3 and TRBJ1-2): GAGVSQTPSNKVTEKGKYVELRCDPISGHTALYWYRQSLGQGPEFLIYFQGTGAADDSGLPNDRFFAVRPEGSVSTLKIQRTERGDSAVYLCASSFGDRGFYGYTFGSGTRLTVV.

CDR3 DNA: TGTGCCAGCAGCGTAAGGAGTACAGGGGGCTACACCGGGGAGCTGTTTTTT. It translates to CASSVRSTGGYTGELFF. The chain combines TRBV9 with TRBJ2-2; TRBD1 matches 9 bases. Trimming cost V 1 base and J 3 bases; bases outside gene matches: 7. This CDR3 comprises 17 residues. Germline V CDR1 and CDR2: SGDLS, YYNGEE.